This passage covers 3 T cell receptor beta chains from one sample sequenced in a study of immune characterization of retroperitoneal liposarcoma (dated by TCRdb to between 2018 and 2021). The library was made by PCR. The run used a NextSeq 500. TCRdb ran its own pipeline on the public reads, namely fastp trimming at Q25 and MiXCR clone calling, and kept in-frame beta chains. CDR3 protein duplicates are merged, each entry listing the most common genes and DNA. This sample lists fewer than 11,000 distinct CDR3 sequences; around 30% were detected once. The ten largest clonotypes hold about 8% of the sample. The sequenced sample was tumor tissue. These receptors all stem from a male donor with retroperitoneal liposarcoma.

This clonotype was observed many times. The CDR3 DNA sequence: TGTGCCAGCAGGCAGGGGGTGACCCAGCAGACGGAGACCCAGTTCTTC. The encoded protein is CASRQGVTQQTETQFF. This chain links TRBV6-1 with TRBJ2-1; TRBD1 aligns across 7 bases. V gave up 6 bases and J gave up 13 bases; unmatched junction bases: 21. The length of the CDR3 is 16 residues. Germline V CDR1 and CDR2: MNHNS, SASEGT.

This clonotype showed up just a few times. V gene TRBV7-3 combines with J gene TRBJ2-3; D is undetermined. With the DNA end fitting TRBJ2-7 better, the J assignment may be wrong. Germline V lookup: CDR1 SGHTA, CDR2 FQGTGA. The CDR3 loop spans 14 amino acids. CDR3 nucleotide sequence: TGTGCCAGCAGCCCAGGTCTAAACTCCTACGAGCAGTACTTC. It translates to CASSPGLNSYEQYF.

The V gene is TRBV12-3 or TRBV12-4, the J gene TRBJ2-3, with D tentatively TRBD2 (5 bases). The CDR3 runs to 14 residues. The ends were cut back, 8 bases at V and 6 bases at J, with 18 bases in the middle. This chain's CDR3 is CASVGEGVRDTQYF. DNA for the CDR3: TGTGCCAGCGTCGGCGAGGGAGTAAGGGATACGCAGTATTTT.